This TCR beta chain derives from a study of blood T cell repertoires in COVID-19 (dated by TCRdb to the early 2020s). Looking at the study overall: Samples from collaborators originated in the United States, Italy and Spain and spanned both the acute and convalescent phases of COVID-19. The material from the prospective study consisted of cDNA or gDNA derived from T cells, B-cell-depleted T cells, or PBMCs. The dataset comprised deeply sampled blood TCRbeta repertoires from subjects exposed to, actively infected with, or recovered from COVID-19. The repertoires were made available in a free public database intended to serve as a resource for research on the immune response to SARS-CoV-2. Samples came from the ongoing ImmuneRACE study (first 160 participants) plus 1,254 subjects from 6 global collaborators. Nearly every sample came with metadata listing a de-identified subject ID, COVID-19 status, age in years and sex. Where available, HLA class I and class II types were taken from metadata supplied by the sample provider and were not determined by assay-based typing. The paper as a whole reports these results and caveats: Clinical and demographic metadata were provided uncurated, with the amount varying by source and participant.

At one collaborating source in Seattle, patients were enrolled during active infection and were followed longitudinally through the course of disease. The collaborating institutions used their own protocols to collect whole blood in K2EDTA tubes. Collaborator samples were shipped for TCRbeta analysis as frozen whole blood, isolated PBMCs, or DNA extracted from either sample type. CDR1 and CDR2 are drawn from the germline V gene: SGHVS, FNYEAQ. Between the V and J ends, shortened by 5 bases and 4 bases respectively, the junction contains 11 bases. The CDR3 measures 13 amino acids from cysteine to phenylalanine. Just the 39-base CDR3 DNA is kept, in frame starting at base 1. The immunoSEQ Assay, a bias-controlled multiplex PCR, was used to amplify TCRbeta CDR3 regions from genomic DNA. Processing in the source paper ran as follows. Nucleated cell counts per sample were estimated from amplification of reference gene primers within the assay. Sequence reads were collapsed and filtered to measure the absolute abundance of every unique TCRbeta CDR3 rearrangement. For each sample, productive Simpson clonality was calculated by taking the square root of Simpson's diversity index across productive rearrangements. Sourced from immuneACCESS, this table was stored by TCRdb with only in-frame sequences that have V and J called. A share of the clones is absent; for the studies checked, an unresolved V gene accounts for under half, and the remainder has no known explanation. Clone size and V and J calls were adopted from that table, with D and trimming inferred from the DNA. The sample data list approximately 150,000 clones, and more than 85% of these were observed just once. Clones ranked in the top ten supply just over 2.5% of the sample.

About this clone: Its target antigen remains unknown. Base qualities were left out, and no much larger clone turns up one base away.

The sample taken for sequencing was peripheral blood. The chain is assembled from TRBV7-6 and TRBJ2-5, with no confident D gene call. This clonotype was sampled from a woman of 80 years or more with COVID-19, enrolled during active disease. The bases read TGTGCCAGCAGCCCCCAAAGGAGAGAGACCCAGTACTTC. It translates to CASSPQRRETQYF. Outside the CDR3, residues come from the reference TRBV7-6 and TRBJ2-5 proteins, so the full variable domain is: GAGVSQSPRYKVTKRGQDVALRCDPISGHVSLYWYRQALGQGPEFLTYFNYEAQQDKSGLPNDRFSAERPEGSISTLTIQRTEQRDSAMYRCASSPQRRETQYFGPGTRLLVL.